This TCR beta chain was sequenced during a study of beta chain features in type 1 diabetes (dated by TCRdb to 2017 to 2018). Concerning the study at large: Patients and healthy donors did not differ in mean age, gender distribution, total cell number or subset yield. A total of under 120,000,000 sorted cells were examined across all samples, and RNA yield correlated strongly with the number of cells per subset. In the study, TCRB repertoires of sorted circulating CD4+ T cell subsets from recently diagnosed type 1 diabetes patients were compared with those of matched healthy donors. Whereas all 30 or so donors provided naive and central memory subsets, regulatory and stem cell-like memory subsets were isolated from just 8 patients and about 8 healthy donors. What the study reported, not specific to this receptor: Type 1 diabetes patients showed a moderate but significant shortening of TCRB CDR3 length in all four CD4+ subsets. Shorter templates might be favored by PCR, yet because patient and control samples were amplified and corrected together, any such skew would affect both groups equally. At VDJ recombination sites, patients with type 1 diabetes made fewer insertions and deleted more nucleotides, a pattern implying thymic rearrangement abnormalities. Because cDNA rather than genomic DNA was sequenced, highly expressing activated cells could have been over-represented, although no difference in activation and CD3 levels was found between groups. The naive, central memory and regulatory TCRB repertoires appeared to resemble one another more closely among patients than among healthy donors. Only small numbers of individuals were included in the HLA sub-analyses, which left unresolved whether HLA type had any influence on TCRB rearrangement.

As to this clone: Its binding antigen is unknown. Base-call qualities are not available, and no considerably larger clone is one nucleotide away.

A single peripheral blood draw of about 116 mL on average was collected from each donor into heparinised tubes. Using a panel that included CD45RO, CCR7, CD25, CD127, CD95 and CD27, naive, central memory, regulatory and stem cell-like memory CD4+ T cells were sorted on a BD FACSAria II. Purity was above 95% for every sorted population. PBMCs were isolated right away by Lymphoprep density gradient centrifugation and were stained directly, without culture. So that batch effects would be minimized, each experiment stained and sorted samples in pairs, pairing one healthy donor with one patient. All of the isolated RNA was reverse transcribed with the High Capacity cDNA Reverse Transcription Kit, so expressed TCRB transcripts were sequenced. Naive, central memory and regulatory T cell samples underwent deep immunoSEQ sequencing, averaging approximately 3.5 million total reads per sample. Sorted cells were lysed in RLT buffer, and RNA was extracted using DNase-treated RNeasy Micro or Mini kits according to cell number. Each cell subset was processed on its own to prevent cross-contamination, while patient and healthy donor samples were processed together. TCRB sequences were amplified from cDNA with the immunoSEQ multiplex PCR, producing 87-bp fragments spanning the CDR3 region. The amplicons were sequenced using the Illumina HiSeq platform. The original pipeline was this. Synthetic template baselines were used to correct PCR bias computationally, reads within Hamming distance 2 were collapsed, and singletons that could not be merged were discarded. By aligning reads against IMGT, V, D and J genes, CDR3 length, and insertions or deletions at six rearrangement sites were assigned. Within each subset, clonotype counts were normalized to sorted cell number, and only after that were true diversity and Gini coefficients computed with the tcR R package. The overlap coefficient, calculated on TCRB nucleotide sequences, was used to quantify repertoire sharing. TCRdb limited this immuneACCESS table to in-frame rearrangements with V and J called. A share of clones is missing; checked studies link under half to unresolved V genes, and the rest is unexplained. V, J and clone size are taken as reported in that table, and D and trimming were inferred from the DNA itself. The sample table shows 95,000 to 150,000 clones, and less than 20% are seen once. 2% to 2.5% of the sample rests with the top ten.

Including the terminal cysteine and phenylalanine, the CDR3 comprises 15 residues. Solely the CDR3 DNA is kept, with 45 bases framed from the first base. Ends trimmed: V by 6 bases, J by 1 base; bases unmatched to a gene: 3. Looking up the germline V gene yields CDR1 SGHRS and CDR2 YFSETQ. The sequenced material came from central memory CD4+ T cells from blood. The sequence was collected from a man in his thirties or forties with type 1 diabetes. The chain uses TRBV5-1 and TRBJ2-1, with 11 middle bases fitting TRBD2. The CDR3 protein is CASTLAGGSYNEQFF. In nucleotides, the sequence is TGCGCCAGCACCCTAGCGGGGGGATCCTACAATGAGCAGTTCTTC.